The rows below give T cell receptor beta chains drawn from one sample of a study of blood T cell repertoires in COVID-19. The assay was immunoSEQ multiplex PCR, and TCRdb's table has in-frame clones only and misses some. The sample has approximately 40,000 clones, 91% seen once. Sequencing used peripheral blood. The receptors here all came from a woman over 75 with acute or convalescent COVID-19. Both conserved end residues are trimmed from each CDR3. Fields, in order: J gene, clone size, CDR3 length, V gene, CDR3 protein. Size tells how often a clone was seen (once, few, many) or the class of an expanded clone, and some rows leave it out.

j_call: TRBJ2-3; clone_size: -; cdr3_length: 13; v_call: TRBV15; cdr3_aa: ATSQRGGLPDTQY
j_call: TRBJ1-4; clone_size: -; cdr3_length: 14; v_call: TRBV7-9; cdr3_aa: ASSLTGFGANEKLF
j_call: TRBJ2-1; clone_size: -; cdr3_length: 12; v_call: TRBV2; cdr3_aa: ASSGLAGVSPHF
j_call: TRBJ2-7; clone_size: -; cdr3_length: 13; v_call: TRBV6-2/TRBV6-3; cdr3_aa: ASSPARGFIYEQY
j_call: TRBJ2-7; clone_size: -; cdr3_length: 10; v_call: TRBV3-1/TRBV3-2; cdr3_aa: ASSQRGGEQY
j_call: TRBJ2-1; clone_size: -; cdr3_length: 14; v_call: TRBV18; cdr3_aa: ASSLLAGRSYNEQF
j_call: TRBJ1-2; clone_size: -; cdr3_length: 14; v_call: TRBV7-2; cdr3_aa: ASSLAPGQPTYGYT
j_call: TRBJ2-3; clone_size: -; cdr3_length: 16; v_call: TRBV18; cdr3_aa: ASSPPGRDRGLGDTQY
j_call: TRBJ2-1; clone_size: -; cdr3_length: 14; v_call: TRBV3-1/TRBV3-2; cdr3_aa: ASSPGQGLPTFEQF
j_call: TRBJ1-5; clone_size: -; cdr3_length: 13; v_call: TRBV7-2; cdr3_aa: ASTPGLAGNQPQH
j_call: TRBJ1-5; clone_size: -; cdr3_length: 13; v_call: TRBV19; cdr3_aa: ASSDRDSSNQPQH
j_call: TRBJ1-1; clone_size: -; cdr3_length: 11; v_call: TRBV6-2/TRBV6-3; cdr3_aa: ASSRGQVAEAF
j_call: TRBJ2-1; clone_size: -; cdr3_length: 20; v_call: TRBV2; cdr3_aa: ASSSPGAYTRETSSSYNEQF
j_call: TRBJ1-1; clone_size: once; cdr3_length: 13; v_call: TRBV5-1; cdr3_aa: ASSSTGTGNTEAF
j_call: TRBJ2-3; clone_size: -; cdr3_length: 15; v_call: TRBV4-1; cdr3_aa: ASSQAPGQPSTDTQY
j_call: TRBJ2-3; clone_size: -; cdr3_length: 14; v_call: TRBV27; cdr3_aa: ASSPQTSGGGDTQY
j_call: TRBJ1-2; clone_size: -; cdr3_length: 12; v_call: TRBV11-2; cdr3_aa: ASSSGERYYGYT
j_call: TRBJ1-4; clone_size: -; cdr3_length: 14; v_call: TRBV5-6; cdr3_aa: ASSLNPGQGVEKLF
j_call: TRBJ2-2; clone_size: -; cdr3_length: 14; v_call: TRBV5-1; cdr3_aa: ASSPPDRGVTGELF
j_call: TRBJ2-5; clone_size: -; cdr3_length: 11; v_call: TRBV30; cdr3_aa: AYSLGSGETQY
j_call: TRBJ2-5; clone_size: -; cdr3_length: 12; v_call: TRBV7-9; cdr3_aa: ASSQRTGVETQY
j_call: TRBJ1-4; clone_size: -; cdr3_length: 12; v_call: TRBV29-1; cdr3_aa: SVEEQTANEKLF
j_call: TRBJ1-1; clone_size: once; cdr3_length: 14; v_call: TRBV5-5; cdr3_aa: ASSTTGGLMNTEAF
j_call: TRBJ1-2; clone_size: -; cdr3_length: 11; v_call: TRBV6-5; cdr3_aa: ASQTGNQHGYT
j_call: TRBJ2-5; clone_size: -; cdr3_length: 11; v_call: TRBV5-8; cdr3_aa: ASSFKQQETQY
j_call: TRBJ2-7; clone_size: once; cdr3_length: 12; v_call: TRBV5-5; cdr3_aa: ASSPITGSYEQY
j_call: TRBJ1-5; clone_size: -; cdr3_length: 11; v_call: TRBV30; cdr3_aa: AWSMQGMEPQH
j_call: TRBJ2-3; clone_size: -; cdr3_length: 14; v_call: TRBV5-1; cdr3_aa: ASSLVLAGGSDTQY
j_call: TRBJ1-1; clone_size: -; cdr3_length: 12; v_call: TRBV3-1/TRBV3-2; cdr3_aa: ASRLQGLDTEAF
j_call: TRBJ1-2; clone_size: -; cdr3_length: 11; v_call: TRBV5-1; cdr3_aa: ASSFGQGYGYT
j_call: TRBJ2-3; clone_size: -; cdr3_length: 12; v_call: TRBV6-7; cdr3_aa: LRRRVISTDTQY
j_call: TRBJ1-5; clone_size: -; cdr3_length: 13; v_call: TRBV5-5; cdr3_aa: ASSKGQISNQPQH
j_call: TRBJ1-5; clone_size: -; cdr3_length: 14; v_call: TRBV25-1; cdr3_aa: ASSPPGQGDNQPQH
j_call: TRBJ2-2; clone_size: -; cdr3_length: 13; v_call: TRBV5-1; cdr3_aa: ASSFRGLSTGELF
j_call: TRBJ2-2; clone_size: -; cdr3_length: 10; v_call: TRBV6-1; cdr3_aa: ASSDRQVELF
j_call: TRBJ2-2; clone_size: -; cdr3_length: 14; v_call: TRBV9; cdr3_aa: ASSVRPGGNTGELF
j_call: TRBJ2-1; clone_size: -; cdr3_length: 16; v_call: TRBV4-3; cdr3_aa: ASSQDLRLAGGGSEQF
j_call: TRBJ2-3; clone_size: -; cdr3_length: 12; v_call: TRBV9; cdr3_aa: ASSASTGLDTQY
j_call: TRBJ1-5; clone_size: -; cdr3_length: 12; v_call: TRBV9; cdr3_aa: ASSVGLSHQPQH
j_call: TRBJ1-5; clone_size: -; cdr3_length: 13; v_call: TRBV6-1; cdr3_aa: ASSEAGQAGQPQH
j_call: TRBJ1-3; clone_size: -; cdr3_length: 14; v_call: TRBV2; cdr3_aa: ASSTTRQGSGNTIY
j_call: TRBJ2-7; clone_size: -; cdr3_length: 12; v_call: TRBV6-2/TRBV6-3; cdr3_aa: ASSSGTDVLEQY
j_call: TRBJ1-6; clone_size: -; cdr3_length: 16; v_call: TRBV27; cdr3_aa: ASSLFHTGTARHSPLH